Listed below are T cell receptor beta chains from one sample, sequenced in a study of CD8 T cells in Susac syndrome. TCRdb re-derived calls from the immunoSEQ multiplex PCR reads in MiXCR, one entry per CDR3 protein. The sample has about 210,000 distinct CDR3 sequences, 85% to 95% seen once. Sequencing was performed on CD4+ T cells from PBMCs. The receptors shown here come from a human donor with Susac syndrome. Both conserved end residues are part of each CDR3. The order of the fields is D gene, clone size, J gene, V gene, CDR3 DNA, CDR3 protein. The D gene is left open where the match is weak. Where a row states a size, it is once, few, many or the class of an expanded clone; other rows omit it.

D: TRBD1; size: NA; J: TRBJ1-1; V: TRBV20-1; DNA: TGCAGTGCTGACCCGGGACAGCAGAACACTGAAGCTTTCTTT; CDR3: CSADPGQQNTEAFF
D: NA; size: NA; J: TRBJ1-6; V: TRBV12-3/TRBV12-4; DNA: TGTGCCAGCACTTCCGGGCGTGACTCCTATAATTCACCCCTCCACTTT; CDR3: CASTSGRDSYNSPLHF
D: NA; size: NA; J: TRBJ2-7; V: TRBV5-4; DNA: TGTGCCAGCAGCTTGGATCAACGGGCCCCAAGGACGCTGGAGCAGTACTTC; CDR3: CASSLDQRAPRTLEQYF
D: NA; size: NA; J: TRBJ2-1; V: TRBV3-1; DNA: TGTGCCAGCTCTCTAAGGGGGGCTCCCGACAATGAGCAGTTCTTC; CDR3: CASSLRGAPDNEQFF
D: TRBD1; size: NA; J: TRBJ1-2; V: TRBV5-1; DNA: TGCGCCAGCAGCTTGGGGGGACAGGGGAGCGGCTACACCTTC; CDR3: CASSLGGQGSGYTF
D: TRBD1; size: NA; J: TRBJ2-2; V: TRBV20-1; DNA: TGCAGTGCTAGCAGGACAGGGGGCGCCGGCACCGGGGAGCTGTTTTTT; CDR3: CSASRTGGAGTGELFF
D: NA; size: NA; J: TRBJ2-7; V: TRBV5-5; DNA: TGTGCCAGCAGCGCGTCCTCTAGTCCCTCCTACGAGCAGTACTTC; CDR3: CASSASSSPSYEQYF
D: NA; size: NA; J: TRBJ1-6; V: TRBV20-1; DNA: TGCAGTGCTAGAGCAGGGACCCAGTATTCACCCCTCCACTTT; CDR3: CSARAGTQYSPLHF
D: NA; size: NA; J: TRBJ2-7; V: TRBV5-4; DNA: TGTGCCAGCAGCATAGACCGTTTGGAGCAGTACTTC; CDR3: CASSIDRLEQYF
D: NA; size: NA; J: TRBJ1-5; V: TRBV29-1; DNA: TGCAGCGTCGGATGGGGGAATCAGCCCCAGCATTTT; CDR3: CSVGWGNQPQHF
D: TRBD1; size: NA; J: TRBJ1-3; V: TRBV9; DNA: TGTGCCAGCAGCGCCTCGGACAGGGTGAGGGCTGGAAACACCATATATTTT; CDR3: CASSASDRVRAGNTIYF
D: NA; size: NA; J: TRBJ2-7; V: TRBV12-3/TRBV12-4; DNA: TGTGCCAGCAGTTTAGGGGGACCGCTCGAGCAGTACTTC; CDR3: CASSLGGPLEQYF
D: TRBD1; size: NA; J: TRBJ2-3; V: TRBV19; DNA: TGTGCCAGTAGTGGGGGACAGGAGACCTTCACAGATACGCAGTATTTT; CDR3: CASSGGQETFTDTQYF
D: TRBD1; size: NA; J: TRBJ2-7; V: TRBV5-1; DNA: TGTGCCAGCAGCTTGGACAGGGGCTACGAGCAGTACTTC; CDR3: CASSLDRGYEQYF
D: NA; size: NA; J: TRBJ2-7; V: TRBV29-1; DNA: TGCAGCGTTGCCCGGGACGCCGGGACCTACGAGCAGTACTTC; CDR3: CSVARDAGTYEQYF
D: NA; size: NA; J: TRBJ2-7; V: TRBV30; DNA: TGTGCCTGGAGTGTACTTTCCAACTACGAGCAGTACTTC; CDR3: CAWSVLSNYEQYF
D: TRBD2; size: NA; J: TRBJ2-5; V: TRBV7-2; DNA: TGTGCCAGCAGCTCCGGACTAGGAACGGGGGAGACCCAGTACTTC; CDR3: CASSSGLGTGETQYF
D: TRBD1; size: NA; J: TRBJ2-3; V: TRBV9; DNA: TGTGCCAGCAGCGCCTCAGACAGGGAGATTTTGACGGATACGCAGTATTTT; CDR3: CASSASDREILTDTQYF
D: NA; size: few; J: TRBJ2-7; V: TRBV7-2; DNA: TGTGCCAGCAGCTTAGCGAGGACCGGGCAGCACGAGCAGTACTTC; CDR3: CASSLARTGQHEQYF
D: NA; size: NA; J: TRBJ1-3; V: TRBV29-1; DNA: TGCAGCGCTGACGGCTCTGGAAACACCATATATTTT; CDR3: CSADGSGNTIYF
D: NA; size: NA; J: TRBJ2-5; V: TRBV20-1; DNA: TGCAGTGCTAGAGATATAGCCGGAAAGACCCAGTACTTC; CDR3: CSARDIAGKTQYF
D: NA; size: NA; J: TRBJ2-1; V: TRBV3-1; DNA: TGTGCCAGCAGCCGGACTGAGCGGGAGCAGTTCTTC; CDR3: CASSRTEREQFF
D: TRBD2; size: NA; J: TRBJ2-1; V: TRBV20-1; DNA: TGCAGTGCTCACGGGGGGGTCAACAATGAGCAGTTCTTC; CDR3: CSAHGGVNNEQFF
D: NA; size: NA; J: TRBJ1-3; V: TRBV18; DNA: TGTGCCAGCTCACCGGAGCTAATGGGGGCACAAGGAAACACCATATATTTT; CDR3: CASSPELMGAQGNTIYF
D: NA; size: NA; J: TRBJ1-4; V: TRBV2; DNA: TGTGCCAGTGGCCCCGGGGGTACTAATGAAAAACTGTTTTTT; CDR3: CASGPGGTNEKLFF
D: NA; size: NA; J: TRBJ2-2; V: TRBV9; DNA: TGTGCCAGCAGCGTAGTAGGGTCCGGGGAGCTGTTTTTT; CDR3: CASSVVGSGELFF
D: TRBD1; size: NA; J: TRBJ1-2; V: TRBV4-2; DNA: TGTGCCAGCAGCCAAGACGGACAGGAGGGAGGCTACACCTTC; CDR3: CASSQDGQEGGYTF
D: TRBD1; size: NA; J: TRBJ2-7; V: TRBV30; DNA: TGTGCCTGGAGCCCTGACAGGGGAACCTACGAGCAGTACTTC; CDR3: CAWSPDRGTYEQYF
D: TRBD2; size: NA; J: TRBJ2-2; V: TRBV6-2/TRBV6-3; DNA: TGTGCCAGCACTAGCGGGCACAACACCGGGGAGCTGTTTTTT; CDR3: CASTSGHNTGELFF
D: NA; size: once; J: TRBJ1-5; V: TRBV20-1; DNA: TGCAGTGCCGCCGCCGGGTCGCTTTATCAGCCCCAGCATTTT; CDR3: CSAAAGSLYQPQHF
D: TRBD1; size: NA; J: TRBJ1-3; V: TRBV18; DNA: TGTGCCAGCTCACCAGGGACAGGGGTCGGAAACACCATATATTTT; CDR3: CASSPGTGVGNTIYF
D: NA; size: NA; J: TRBJ2-2; V: TRBV12-3/TRBV12-4; DNA: TGTGCCAGCAGTTTAGTAGGGGCAGGAACCGGGGAGCTGTTTTTT; CDR3: CASSLVGAGTGELFF
D: TRBD1; size: once; J: TRBJ2-3; V: TRBV9; DNA: TGTGCCAGCAGCGCCCAGACAGGGCGGTCGGCAGATACGCAGTATTTT; CDR3: CASSAQTGRSADTQYF
D: NA; size: NA; J: TRBJ1-6; V: TRBV30; DNA: TGTGCCTGGAGCCCCCTTGGGACGCGGGCGCATTCACCCCTCCACTTT; CDR3: CAWSPLGTRAHSPLHF
D: TRBD1; size: NA; J: TRBJ1-2; V: TRBV12-3/TRBV12-4; DNA: TGTGCCAGCAGCGGACAGGGGGTGGGTAAAGCCTTC; CDR3: CASSGQGVGKAF
D: NA; size: NA; J: TRBJ2-3; V: TRBV4-3; DNA: TGCGCCAGCAGCCAAGTGGCCCAGGATACGCAGTATTTT; CDR3: CASSQVAQDTQYF
D: NA; size: NA; J: TRBJ1-1; V: TRBV5-6; DNA: TGTGCCAGCAGCTTCATACTTGGTGGCGGAGCTTTCTTT; CDR3: CASSFILGGGAFF
D: NA; size: NA; J: TRBJ2-7; V: TRBV5-1; DNA: TGCGCCAGCAGCTTGGGCTTTGGGGACGAGCAGTACTTC; CDR3: CASSLGFGDEQYF
D: TRBD1; size: NA; J: TRBJ2-4; V: TRBV20-1; DNA: TGCAGTGCCACCCCGGGACAGGGAGCCAAAAACATTCAGTACTTC; CDR3: CSATPGQGAKNIQYF
D: NA; size: NA; J: TRBJ2-3; V: TRBV10-3; DNA: TGTGCCATCACAGGTTCTGCCACAGATACGCAGTATTTT; CDR3: CAITGSATDTQYF
D: NA; size: NA; J: TRBJ1-5; V: TRBV30; DNA: TGTGCCTGGAGTGTCGGACAGATCAATCAGCCCCAGCATTTT; CDR3: CAWSVGQINQPQHF
D: TRBD1; size: once; J: TRBJ2-6; V: TRBV5-1; DNA: TGCGCCAGCAGCTGGCGGGACAGGGTTGACTCTGGGGCCAACGTCCTGACTTTC; CDR3: CASSWRDRVDSGANVLTF
D: NA; size: NA; J: TRBJ2-4; V: TRBV7-9; DNA: TGTGCCAGCAGCTTAGCGGCTGGCGACATTCAGTACTTC; CDR3: CASSLAAGDIQYF